The next 28 T cell receptor beta chains were all read from a single sample in a study of shared clonotypes between healthy human individuals. The repertoire was sequenced with immunoSEQ multiplex PCR; TCRdb's copy has only in-frame clones and lacks some. Of around 2.5 million clones listed, 80% to 95% are singletons. Sequences were obtained from naive CD4+ T cells from PBMCs. Subset noted: CD45RA+ positively selected. The receptor source for this set is a man between 18 and 29 years old in good health. Some clones in this sample may be carry-over from other donors' samples.

The chain carries TRBV5-5 and TRBJ1-1, with D perhaps TRBD1 (6 bases). The V end lost 4 bases, the J end lost 2 bases, and 9 bases lay between the germline ends. The V gene's germline CDR1 is SGHKS and CDR2 YYEKEE (reference sequence). This CDR3 has 13 amino acids. CDR3 nucleotide sequence: TGTGCCAGCAGCCGACAGGCTAACACTGAAGCTTTCTTT. Amino acids: CASSRQANTEAFF.

This chain links TRBV6-5 with TRBJ2-7; TRBD1 matches at 8 bases. The CDR3 contains 15 residues. The V gene end was trimmed by 2 bases and the J gene end by 1 base; junction bases not matched to a gene: 4. Germline-derived CDR1 and CDR2 are MNHEY and SVGAGI. As DNA, the CDR3 is TGTGCCAGCAGTTACACAGGGGGGAGGTCCTACGAGCAGTACTTC. It specifies CASSYTGGRSYEQYF.

This clone was detected only once. The CDR3 spells CASSARANNEQFF. CDR3 nucleotide sequence: TGCGCCAGCAGCGCCCGGGCCAACAATGAGCAGTTCTTC. The chain carries TRBV5-1 and TRBJ2-1, with no clear D. The V gene's germline CDR1 is SGHRS and CDR2 YFSETQ. V was cut by 4 bases and J by 5 bases, with 10 bases left in between. The CDR3 has 13 residues.

The chain is built from TRBV9 and TRBJ2-3; possibly TRBD2 for D (5 bases). V lost 0 bases and J 6 bases, leaving 14 bases between the germline ends. The CDR3 extends over 15 amino acids. The V gene's germline CDR1 is SGDLS and CDR2 YYNGEE. CDR3 region: CASSVAGSGLDTQYF. Written as DNA, the CDR3 is TGTGCCAGCAGCGTAGCGGGGTCGGGCCTCGATACGCAGTATTTT.

This clone was seen a single time. CDR3 sequence reads: CASSSRQGANYGYTF. The CDR3 region has the DNA TGTGCCAGCAGTTCCCGACAGGGGGCGAACTATGGCTACACCTTC. The rearrangement links TRBV28 to TRBJ1-2; 10 nucleotides align to TRBD1. In germline, CDR1 is MDHEN, CDR2 SYDVKM. The CDR3 contains 15 residues. V lost 4 bases, J lost 2 bases, and 4 bases stayed unmatched.

The chain links TRBV7-3 to TRBJ2-1; 10 bases fit TRBD2. Germline-derived CDR1 and CDR2 are SGHTA and FQGTGA. V trimming: 5 bases; J trimming: 7 bases; junction bases outside the gene matches: 11. There are 16 residues in the CDR3. The CDR3 reads CASSAYHASGSNEQFF. The CDR3 DNA is TGTGCCAGCAGCGCCTACCACGCTAGCGGGAGTAATGAGCAGTTCTTC.

The V gene is TRBV5-1, the J gene TRBJ1-1; possibly TRBD1 for D (6 bases). The CDR3 covers 15 residues. The germline V gene encodes CDR1 SGHRS and CDR2 YFSETQ. V shed 0 bases and J shed 4 bases, with 13 bases lying between them. The CDR3 bases are TGCGCCAGCAGCTTGGAGGCAGGGGTGGGCACTGAAGCTTTCTTT. Translating gives CASSLEAGVGTEAFF.

The chain carries TRBV18 and TRBJ2-2, with D tentatively TRBD2 (5 bases). V was pared by 2 bases and J by 4 bases, with 11 bases between. CDR1 and CDR2 from the germline V gene are KGHSH and LQKENI. The CDR3 spans 15 residues. The CDR3 protein is CASSPSGGPTGELFF. Written as DNA, the CDR3 is TGTGCCAGCTCACCATCCGGCGGGCCCACCGGGGAGCTGTTTTTT.

The gene calls are TRBV5-1 and TRBJ2-6; D unclear. Germline loops: CDR1 SGHRS, CDR2 YFSETQ. V gave up 0 bases and J gave up 0 bases, with 10 bases separating them. This CDR3 comprises 17 residues. CDR3 amino acids: CASSLDLDSSGANVLTF. In DNA form, the CDR3 reads TGCGCCAGCAGCTTGGACCTAGATAGCTCTGGGGCCAACGTCCTGACTTTC.

CDR3 protein: CASMGDRGDENEQFF. The DNA for the CDR3 is TGTGCCAGTATGGGGGACAGGGGTGACGAGAATGAGCAGTTCTTC. The rearrangement links TRBV19 to TRBJ2-1, with TRBD1 matching over 10 bases. CDR3 length: 15 residues. Trimming at V came to 7 bases and at J to 7 bases, leaving 10 bases not matched to a gene. The germline CDR1 and CDR2 sequences are LNHDA and SQIVND (reference sequence).

The J gene is TRBJ1-3, the V gene TRBV15, with TRBD1 matching over 7 bases. Germline CDR1 is LNHNV and CDR2 is YYDKDF (reference sequence). The CDR3 runs 16 residues. V was clipped by 2 bases and J by 3 bases; unmatched bases: 7. The CDR3 loop is CATSRFPTGSGNTIYF. The CDR3 DNA reads as TGTGCCACCAGCAGATTTCCGACAGGGAGTGGAAACACCATATATTTT.

As regards this clone: Other DNA sequences of this sample code for an identical CDR3. The chain combines TRBV27 with TRBJ2-7, with D maybe TRBD1 (6 bases). Trimming took 6 bases from V and 1 from J, leaving 13 bases between them. This CDR3 is built from 14 residues. Germline V CDR1 and CDR2: MNHEY, SMNVEV (reference sequence). The CDR3 nucleotides are TGTGCCAGCAGGCGAGGCACAGGGTCCTACGAGCAGTACTTC. Its translation: CASRRGTGSYEQYF.

The chain employs TRBV12-5 and TRBJ2-1; TRBD1 aligns across 10 bases. CDR3 length: 16 amino acids. The germline V gene encodes CDR1 LGHNT and CDR2 FRNRAP. The V gene end was trimmed by 6 bases and the J gene end by 1 base; junction bases not matched to a gene: 6. CDR3 region: CASGSGTGASYNEQFF. CDR3 nucleotides: TGTGCTAGTGGCTCCGGGACAGGGGCATCCTACAATGAGCAGTTCTTC.

This chain connects TRBV5-6 to TRBJ1-5; 7 nucleotides agree with TRBD1. This CDR3 is built from 15 residues. The germline V gene encodes CDR1 SGHDT and CDR2 YYEEEE. Trimming cost V 0 bases and J 10 bases; bases outside gene matches: 10. Here the CDR3 reads CASSLAGTGASPQHF. For the CDR3, the DNA is TGTGCCAGCAGCTTGGCCGGAACAGGGGCCTCTCCCCAGCATTTT.

This CDR3 reads CASSPEDNEQFF. CDR3 bases: TGTGCCAGCAGTCCGGAGGACAATGAGCAGTTCTTC. The chain employs TRBV6-6 and TRBJ2-1; D may be TRBD2 (5 bases). CDR3 length: 12 residues. Germline V gene lookup returns CDR1 MNHNY and CDR2 SVGAGI (reference sequence). Trimming left V 5 bases short and J 5 bases short, with 7 bases between.

This clone came up once. The chain joins TRBV29-1 to TRBJ2-3; possibly TRBD1 for D (6 bases). The CDR3 covers 13 residues. Germline V gene sequence: CDR1 SQVTM, CDR2 ANQGSEA. The V end lost 5 bases, the J end lost 5 bases, and 14 bases lay between the germline ends. The CDR3 here is CSVQVQGRDTQYF. As DNA, the CDR3 is TGCAGCGTTCAGGTTCAGGGGAGAGATACGCAGTATTTT.

There are a few counts of this clone. The CDR3 is CASTMGVAGELFF. As DNA, the CDR3 is TGTGCCAGTACAATGGGGGTCGCCGGGGAGCTGTTTTTT. V is TRBV7-6 and J is TRBJ2-2; the D gene could be TRBD1 or TRBD2 (5 bases each). CDR1 is SGHVS, CDR2 FNYEAQ, per germline. Trimming took 9 bases from V and 6 from J, leaving 14 bases between them. The CDR3 length is 13 residues.

This clone has just a few counts. The rearrangement uses TRBV2 and TRBJ2-2, with 9 bases lining up with TRBD1. CDR1 and CDR2 from the germline V gene are SNHLY and FYNNEI. V was clipped by 7 bases and J by 8 bases; unmatched bases: 5. The CDR3 is 13 residues long. The CDR3 here is CASTGTGLGELFF. Here the CDR3 DNA reads TGTGCCAGCACAGGGACAGGGTTGGGGGAGCTGTTTTTT.

This chain links TRBV5-1 with TRBJ2-1; TRBD2 might be the D (6 bases). Germline CDR1 and CDR2: SGHRS and YFSETQ. Trimming took 0 bases from V and 4 from J, leaving 8 bases between them. The CDR3 covers 14 residues. The CDR3 bases are TGCGCCAGCAGCTTGGGCGGGATGTACAATGAGCAGTTCTTC. It encodes CASSLGGMYNEQFF.

The J gene is TRBJ2-1, the V gene TRBV28; D is undetermined. The CDR3 is made up of 13 amino acids. The V and J ends lost 5 bases and 7 bases respectively, with 12 bases between them. Germline values: CDR1 MDHEN, CDR2 SYDVKM. CDR3 in DNA: TGTGCCAGCAGTGACTCCAGGCGGAATGAGCAGTTCTTC. Translating it yields CASSDSRRNEQFF.

The V gene is TRBV29-1, the J gene TRBJ2-1, with D perhaps TRBD1 or TRBD2 (5 bases each). Trimming cost V 6 bases and J 5 bases, with 14 bases left between them. Looked up from germline, CDR1 is SQVTM and CDR2 is ANQGSEA. The CDR3 has 13 amino acids. The CDR3 DNA sequence: TGCAGCGTCTACACCGGGACCAACAATGAGCAGTTCTTC. It specifies CSVYTGTNNEQFF.

The V and J genes are TRBV18 and TRBJ1-2; D not certain. Germline V lookup: CDR1 KGHSH, CDR2 LQKENI. The CDR3 covers 15 residues. With 4 bases removed from V and 2 bases from J, the gap between germline ends came to 14 bases. Here the CDR3 DNA reads TGTGCCAGCTCACACTACCCGACGGGGAACTATGGCTACACCTTC. The encoded protein is CASSHYPTGNYGYTF.

The genes are TRBV2 and TRBJ2-6, with D perhaps matching TRBD2 (7 bases). Trimming pared 6 bases from V and 0 bases from J, leaving 9 bases between. CDR3 length: 15 residues. Per germline, CDR1 SNHLY and CDR2 FYNNEI. In DNA, the CDR3 is TGTGCCAGCAGGGCGGGGGCCTCTGGGGCCAACGTCCTGACTTTC. Its protein is CASRAGASGANVLTF.

This clone was detected once. This sequence joins TRBV9 and TRBJ2-1, with 8 bases identical to TRBD2. The CDR3 covers 15 residues. Germline values: CDR1 SGDLS, CDR2 YYNGEE. Trimming removed 4 bases from V and 2 bases from J; junction bases left unmatched: 5. CDR3 in amino acids: CASSQLAGTYNEQFF. The CDR3 bases are TGTGCCAGCAGCCAATTAGCGGGAACCTACAATGAGCAGTTCTTC.

The chain has TRBV7-3 and TRBJ2-3, with 7 bases identical to TRBD1. With V trimmed by 5 bases and J by 1 base, 3 bases remained unmatched. Germline V gene lookup returns CDR1 SGHTA and CDR2 FQGTGA. The CDR3 covers 14 residues. In DNA form, the CDR3 reads TGTGCCAGCAGCCAGGGACAGCGCACAGATACGCAGTATTTT. This gives the protein CASSQGQRTDTQYF. Full variable domain (rest looked up from reference TRBV7-3 and TRBJ2-3): GAGVSQTPSNKVTEKGKYVELRCDPISGHTALYWYRQSLGQGPEFLIYFQGTGAADDSGLPNDRFFAVRPEGSVSTLKIQRTERGDSAVYLCASSQGQRTDTQYFGPGTRLTVL.

The chain recombines TRBV11-2 with TRBJ2-2; D might be TRBD2 (6 bases). The germline V gene has CDR1 SGHAT and CDR2 FQNNGV. The germline V and J ends were trimmed by 4 bases and 1 base, with 16 bases remaining between them. The CDR3 is 17 amino acids. The DNA for the CDR3 is TGTGCCAGCAGCTCGTGGGGACTCTGGATGAACACCGGGGAGCTGTTTTTT. Translated, it gives CASSSWGLWMNTGELFF.

The rearrangement uses TRBV5-1 and TRBJ2-3; 8 nucleotides match TRBD2. Germline CDR1 is SGHRS and CDR2 is YFSETQ. V was pared by 0 bases and J by 2 bases, with 8 bases of the junction left unmatched. The CDR3 spans 17 residues. The CDR3 DNA is TGCGCCAGCAGCTTGGCTGGTAGCGGGGTGAACACAGATACGCAGTATTTT. It specifies CASSLAGSGVNTDTQYF.

About this clone itself: The same CDR3 can be traced to other DNA sequences in this sample. The chain carries TRBV7-2 and TRBJ1-4, with D unresolved. V was shortened by 5 bases and J by 5 bases, with 6 bases between the two germline ends. The CDR3 totals 12 residues. From germline, CDR1 is SGHTA and CDR2 FQGNSA. DNA for the CDR3: TGTGCCAGCAGCCTAGGAAATGAAAAACTGTTTTTT. Protein: CASSLGNEKLFF.